This T cell receptor (beta chain) comes out of a study of cytomegalovirus exposure and HLA in healthy donors. Study results and limitations: Data from an earlier analysis indicated that most TCR beta V segments were productive either about 87% or about 30% of the time.

The PCR was carried out with 60 Vbeta primers and 13 Jbeta primers. In the original processing: Around 12 million of about 80 million unique TCR beta chains were shared, per a later count. The method was immunoSEQ multiplex PCR; TCRdb's version includes in-frame clones alone and lacks a portion of them. V and J calls and clone size come straight from that table; D and trimming were deduced from the DNA. The repertoire holds roughly 200,000 clones, with 79% as singletons. As regards this clone: Its target is unknown.

Nominal health characterized the donors when sampled, though unrecorded immune exposures were likely. The CDR3 runs 14 residues. The J segment lost 4 bases and the V segment lost 2 bases, leaving 4 bases of the junction unmatched. Germline V gene data show CDR1 as GTSNPN and CDR2 as SVGIG (reference sequence). This sequence originates from a girl aged 10 to 17 in good health and CMV-seropositive. The chain combines TRBV30 with TRBJ2-7; TRBD1 aligns across 11 bases. The specimen was PBMCs. The CDR3 DNA follows: TGTGCCTGGAGTCGGACAGGGGGCTGGTACGAGCAGTACTTC. It specifies CAWSRTGGWYEQYF.